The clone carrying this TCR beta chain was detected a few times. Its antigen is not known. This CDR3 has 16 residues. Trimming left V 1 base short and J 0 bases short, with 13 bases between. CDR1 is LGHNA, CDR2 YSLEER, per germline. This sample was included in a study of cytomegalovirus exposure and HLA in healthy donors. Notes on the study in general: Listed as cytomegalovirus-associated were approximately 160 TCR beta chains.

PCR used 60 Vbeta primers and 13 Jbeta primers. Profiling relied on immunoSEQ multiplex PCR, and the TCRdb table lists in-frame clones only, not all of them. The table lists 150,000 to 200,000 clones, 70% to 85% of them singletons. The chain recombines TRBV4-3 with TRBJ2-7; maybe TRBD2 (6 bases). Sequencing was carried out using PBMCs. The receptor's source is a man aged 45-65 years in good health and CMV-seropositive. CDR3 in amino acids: CASSQGSAGSSYEQYF. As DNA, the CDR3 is TGCGCCAGCAGCCAAGGGTCGGCCGGGAGCTCCTACGAGCAGTACTTC.